This TCR beta chain originates from a study of blood T cell repertoires in COVID-19. Study overall: Spain, Italy and the United States supplied samples that represented acute and convalescent COVID-19. Sources were T cells, B-cell-depleted T cells, or PBMCs; the material itself was cDNA or gDNA.

After removal of 9 bases from V and 1 base from J, the junction contained 1 base not matched to a gene. The CDR3 is 13 amino acids. CDR1 is SNHLY and CDR2 is FYNNEI in the germline V gene. Original analysis: Amplified reference gene primers provided the basis for estimating nucleated cell counts. The method was immunoSEQ multiplex PCR; TCRdb's version includes in-frame clones alone and lacks a portion of them. V, J and clone size reflect that table, while D and trimming were determined from the DNA. The top ten clones hold 5.5% to 6% of a sample with some 120,000 clones, about four fifths of them seen once.

This TCR derives from a man at least 80 years old with active or convalescent COVID-19. J is TRBJ2-2 and V is TRBV2, with 8 nucleotides matching TRBD1. The sample consisted of peripheral blood. The CDR3 DNA reads TGTGCCAGACAGGGGGGGAACACCGGGGAGCTGTTTTTT. As protein: CARQGGNTGELFF.